The rows below give T cell receptor beta chains drawn from one sample of a study of T cell responses to AZD1222 COVID-19 vaccine. The method was immunoSEQ multiplex PCR; TCRdb's version includes in-frame clones alone and lacks a portion of them. Among 100,000 to 150,000 clones listed, approximately 88% were seen once. The sample here was peripheral blood, taken on day 0 of AZD1222 vaccination. The source is an adult in good health. The conserved cysteine and the conserved F or W are not part of the CDR3 here.

v_gene	j_gene	CDR3aa
TRBV27	TRBJ1-4	ASRLQGTGLGEKLF
TRBV5-6	TRBJ1-2	ASSLGGQVAFQGYT
TRBV5-6	TRBJ1-5	ASSLEGSWQPQH
TRBV6-1	TRBJ2-7	ASSEADSRLEQY
TRBV18	TRBJ1-3	ASSPRQVAGNTIY
TRBV12-3/TRBV12-4	TRBJ2-7	ASSPGYEQY
TRBV3-1/TRBV3-2	TRBJ2-7	ASSHWTSGRSYEQY
TRBV6-1	TRBJ1-2	ASSDTRTGEEGYT
TRBV30	TRBJ2-7	AWRTSGSDEQY
TRBV24-1	TRBJ2-7	ATSDLLGQGY
TRBV11-2	TRBJ2-5	ASRTVVGGTQY
TRBV9	TRBJ1-2	ASSLRDRGGDGYT
TRBV7-8	TRBJ1-5	ASSLQGVVNQPQH
TRBV13	TRBJ2-3	ASSSRTSGYRHTDTQY
TRBV19	TRBJ1-4	ASTGTGDVKLF
TRBV27	TRBJ2-2	ASSFFPSFSNTGELF
TRBV10-3	TRBJ2-7	AISESITSGGYEQY
TRBV10-3	TRBJ2-1	AISEPPGQF